The 17 T cell receptor beta chains below come from one sample, sequenced in a study of OX40 agonist ivuxolimab in advanced cancers. TCRdb's copy holds only in-frame clones and misses some; the assay was immunoSEQ multiplex PCR. The sample carries 67,000 or so clones, around 90% recorded once. Sequenced here: CD4+ or CD8+ T cells sorted from blood, sampled in a trial of the OX40 agonist ivuxolimab. The origin of the receptors is an adult with an advanced solid tumor such as melanoma, head and neck, liver or kidney cancer.

V gene TRBV6-1 combines with J gene TRBJ1-6; a weak D match, TRBD1 (6 bases). Germline CDR1 reads MNHNS; CDR2 reads SASEGT. This CDR3 contains 18 residues. The V and J ends lost 2 bases and 0 bases respectively, with 14 bases between them. This CDR3 reads CASSERGSRSSYNSPLHF. Here the CDR3 DNA reads TGTGCCAGCAGTGAAAGGGGGAGCAGGTCCTCCTATAATTCACCCCTCCACTTT.

V usage is TRBV10-3 and J usage is TRBJ2-5, with a possible D match to TRBD1 (7 bases). This CDR3 is 14 amino acids long. Germline CDR1 ENHRY, CDR2 SYGVKD. Trimming shortened V by 3 bases and J by 5 bases, and 13 bases separated the two germline ends. CDR3 sequence reads: CAISDRGDEETQYF. CDR3 nucleotide sequence: TGTGCCATCAGTGACAGGGGGGATGAGGAGACCCAGTACTTC.

V is TRBV19 and J is TRBJ1-5; a weak D match, TRBD1 (5 bases). The CDR3 length is 14 residues. The V and J ends lost 9 bases and 4 bases respectively, with 16 bases between them. Germline V lookup: CDR1 LNHDA, CDR2 SQIVND (reference sequence). CDR3 in amino acids: CASRRGVANQPQHF. The CDR3 DNA sequence: TGTGCCAGCAGGCGGGGGGTAGCAAATCAGCCCCAGCATTTT. The whole variable domain, filled in from reference TRBV19 and TRBJ1-5, reads DGGITQSPKYLFRKEGQNVTLSCEQNLNHDAMYWYRQDPGQGLRLIYYSQIVNDFQKGDIAEGYSVSREKKESFPLTVTSAQKNPTAFYLCASRRGVANQPQHFGDGTRLSIL.

This sequence joins TRBV5-1 and TRBJ2-1, with TRBD2 matching 13 bases. Germline V gene sequence: CDR1 SGHRS, CDR2 YFSETQ. Germline trimming cut 4 bases from V and 5 bases from J; bases unmatched to any gene: 9. CDR3 length: 17 amino acids. CDR3 residues: CASSDTTSGGLNNEQFF. CDR3 nucleotides: TGCGCCAGCAGCGATACGACTAGCGGGGGGTTAAACAATGAGCAGTTCTTC.

CDR3 bases: TGTGCCAGCAGCTTGGCCGTGACAGGCGGCACTGAAGCTTTCTTT. This sequence encodes CASSLAVTGGTEAFF. The rearrangement joins TRBV5-4 to TRBJ1-1; D might be TRBD1 (6 bases). Trimming left V 0 bases short and J 4 bases short, with 13 bases between. Germline CDR1 is SGHNT and CDR2 is YYREEE (reference sequence). The CDR3 sequence is 15 residues long.

The chain joins TRBV5-1 to TRBJ2-3, with D maybe TRBD1 (5 bases). CDR1 and CDR2 from the germline V gene are SGHRS and YFSETQ. Trimming took off 2 bases at V and 2 bases at J, with 12 bases between the two ends. CDR3 size: 15 residues. This chain's CDR3 is CASSLERGPTDTQYF. In nucleotides, the CDR3 is TGCGCCAGCAGCTTAGAAAGGGGCCCCACAGATACGCAGTATTTT.

The rearrangement links TRBV18 to TRBJ2-3, with D uncertain. The germline CDR1 and CDR2 sequences are KGHSH and LQKENI. V was shortened by 3 bases and J by 1 base, with 8 bases between the two germline ends. The CDR3 totals 14 residues. The DNA for the CDR3 is TGTGCCAGCTCACCGCCGGTCCGCACAGATACGCAGTATTTT. It specifies CASSPPVRTDTQYF.

The chain combines TRBV5-5 with TRBJ2-7; D perhaps matches TRBD2 (6 bases). V gave up 5 bases and J gave up 7 bases, with 16 bases separating them. The germline V gene has CDR1 SGHKS and CDR2 YYEKEE (reference sequence). The CDR3 covers 13 residues. CDR3 in DNA: TGTGCCAGCAGTTTCCGGGGGACGTCTGAGCAGTACTTC. Translated: CASSFRGTSEQYF.

This clone was seen just once. This rearrangement joins TRBV7-9 to TRBJ1-5; D is uncertain. The V and J ends lost 3 bases and 7 bases respectively, with 16 bases between them. Germline values: CDR1 SEHNR, CDR2 FQNEAQ (reference sequence). The length of the CDR3 is 15 residues. In nucleotides, the CDR3 is TGTGCCAGCAGCTTCGCTTCAGTTGGTGCGCAGCCCCAGCATTTT. Protein: CASSFASVGAQPQHF.

With respect to this clone: At the DNA level, this CDR3 is encoded by other sequences in the same sample as well. The genes are TRBV6-1 and TRBJ2-7; D not resolved. Germline V lookup: CDR1 MNHNS, CDR2 SASEGT. The CDR3 extends over 12 amino acids. The V end lost 2 bases, the J end lost 4 bases, and 6 bases lay between the germline ends. CDR3 nucleotide sequence: TGTGCCAGCAGTGAACAAGGGTACGAGCAGTACTTC. Amino acid sequence: CASSEQGYEQYF.

V and J are TRBV30 and TRBJ2-7, with D uncertain. CDR3 size: 15 residues. Per the germline V gene, CDR1 is GTSNPN and CDR2 is SVGIG (reference sequence). Deletions cut 8 bases from V and 3 bases from J, with 23 bases between. The chain's CDR3 is CAAAGKPTYYYEQYF. The CDR3 DNA reads TGTGCCGCCGCTGGAAAGCCTACCTATTACTACGAGCAGTACTTC.

The chain uses TRBV5-1 and TRBJ2-1; 9 nucleotides align to TRBD2. V lost 4 bases, J lost 4 bases, and 9 bases stayed unmatched. This CDR3 spans 16 amino acids. Germline-derived CDR1 and CDR2 are SGHRS and YFSETQ. The CDR3 region is CASSREVRGGYNEQFF. In DNA, the CDR3 is TGCGCCAGCAGCAGGGAGGTGCGGGGGGGATACAATGAGCAGTTCTTC.

The chain combines TRBV18 with TRBJ2-1; 11 bases fit TRBD2. Germline assignment: CDR1 KGHSH and CDR2 LQKENI. V shed 3 bases, J shed 4 bases, and the junction held 2 bases outside the gene matches. The CDR3 has 15 residues. For the CDR3, the DNA is TGTGCCAGCTCACCCAGACTAGCGGGATACAATGAGCAGTTCTTC. It yields the protein CASSPRLAGYNEQFF.

This clone showed up just once. The rearrangement links TRBV5-5 to TRBJ2-5, with 9 bases that match TRBD2. The V segment lost 4 bases and the J segment 5 bases; nucleotides outside the gene matches: 6. CDR3 size: 14 residues. Looked up from germline, CDR1 is SGHKS and CDR2 is YYEKEE (reference sequence). In DNA form, the CDR3 reads TGTGCCAGCAGCCCGGGACTAGCTCGCGAGACCCAGTACTTC. Protein sequence: CASSPGLARETQYF.

The chain employs TRBV6-1 and TRBJ2-7; 8 bases map to TRBD1. Per germline, CDR1 MNHNS and CDR2 SASEGT. The CDR3 length is 14 residues. The J segment lost 5 bases and the V segment lost 6 bases, leaving 9 bases of the junction unmatched. In nucleotides, the CDR3 is TGTGCCAGCAGACTTGGACAGGGTGTCGACGAGCAGTACTTC. Translation gives CASRLGQGVDEQYF.

The CDR3 reads CASSADGNTIYF. CDR3 nucleotide sequence: TGCGCCAGCAGCGCGGATGGCAACACCATATATTTT. The chain is built from TRBV5-1 and TRBJ1-3; no firm D call. This CDR3 is built from 12 residues. With 4 bases removed from V and 7 bases from J, the gap between germline ends came to 9 bases. Germline CDR1 is SGHRS and CDR2 is YFSETQ.

The rearrangement links TRBV6-1 to TRBJ1-4; no reliable D call. The CDR3 extends over 14 amino acids. V was trimmed by 7 bases and J by 8 bases, leaving 17 bases between them. Germline V gene data show CDR1 as MNHNS and CDR2 as SASEGT. In nucleotides, the CDR3 is TGTGCCAGCAACCCCGGGGTTGGGTGGGAAAAACTGTTTTTT. Translation: CASNPGVGWEKLFF.